The 11 T cell receptor beta chains in this list originate from one sample, sequenced in a study of blood T cell repertoires in COVID-19. The repertoire was sequenced with immunoSEQ multiplex PCR; TCRdb's copy has only in-frame clones and lacks some. The sample contains fewer than 70,000 clones, 86% of which appear only once. The sample was peripheral blood. The receptors were gathered from a man aged 35 to 55 with COVID-19, enrolled during active disease.

This rearrangement joins TRBV7-9 to TRBJ2-3; 10 positions match TRBD2. Germline V gene lookup returns CDR1 SEHNR and CDR2 FQNEAQ (reference sequence). The CDR3 has 15 residues. V shed 6 bases, J shed 1 base, and the junction held 4 bases outside the gene matches. The CDR3, as DNA: TGTGCCAGCAGACCCCTAGCGGGGGGCACAGATACGCAGTATTTT. Its protein product is CASRPLAGGTDTQYF. The full variable domain, with the rest looked up from reference TRBV7-9 and TRBJ2-3, is DTGVSQNPRHKITKRGQNVTFRCDPISEHNRLYWYRQTLGQGPEFLTYFQNEAQLEKSRLLSDRFSAERPKGSFSTLEIQRTEQGDSAMYLCASRPLAGGTDTQYFGPGTRLTVL.

The chain links TRBV11-2 to TRBJ2-7; no clear D. The V end lost 6 bases, the J end lost 2 bases, and 8 bases lay between the germline ends. Germline-derived CDR1 and CDR2 are SGHAT and FQNNGV. The CDR3 consists of 12 residues. The CDR3 sequence: CASRGRTYEQYF. Written as DNA, the CDR3 is TGTGCCAGCAGGGGCCGCACCTACGAGCAGTACTTC.

The chain recombines TRBV2 with TRBJ2-2; D call uncertain. From germline, CDR1 is SNHLY and CDR2 FYNNEI. The V end lost 4 bases, the J end lost 1 base, and 10 bases lay between the germline ends. There are 15 residues in the CDR3. The CDR3: CASSANSQNTGELFF. CDR3 coding DNA: TGTGCCAGCAGTGCGAACAGTCAGAACACCGGGGAGCTGTTTTTT.

The rearrangement joins TRBV7-9 to TRBJ2-2; the D is unclear. Per the germline V gene, CDR1 is SEHNR and CDR2 is FQNEAQ (reference sequence). V gave up 2 bases and J gave up 7 bases, with 14 bases separating them. CDR3 length equals 15 residues. The CDR3 region has the DNA TGTGCCAGCAGCTTACCCCGGGTCATCGGCGGGGAGCTGTTTTTT. The encoded protein is CASSLPRVIGGELFF.

As concerns this clone: This specimen includes other DNA sequences encoding the same CDR3. The V and J genes are TRBV3-1 (or the pseudogene TRBV3-2) and TRBJ2-7; D is uncertain. Trimming took off 3 bases at V and 3 bases at J, with 3 bases between the two ends. This CDR3 is 11 amino acids long. From germline, CDR1 is LGHDT and CDR2 YNNKEL (reference sequence). The CDR3 DNA sequence: TGTGCCAGCAGCCAGAGCTACGAGCAGTACTTC. It specifies CASSQSYEQYF.

There are a few counts of this clone. The chain has TRBV18 and TRBJ1-1; no clear D gene. There are 13 residues in the CDR3. Looked up from germline, CDR1 is KGHSH and CDR2 is LQKENI. Between the trimmed V and J ends, which lost 4 bases and 4 bases, there was a span of 10 bases. CDR3 in amino acids: CASSLVLSTEAFF. The CDR3, as DNA: TGTGCCAGCTCACTCGTATTGAGCACTGAAGCTTTCTTT.

The V call is TRBV19, the J call TRBJ2-1; 11 nucleotides align to TRBD2. V was pared by 5 bases and J by 2 bases, with 5 bases of the junction left unmatched. Germline-derived CDR1 and CDR2 are LNHDA and SQIVND (reference sequence). The CDR3 covers 16 residues. CDR3 sequence (DNA): TGTGCCAGTAGTCTCACTAGCGGGGGAACCTACAATGAGCAGTTCTTC. Translating it yields CASSLTSGGTYNEQFF.

The chain employs TRBV2 and TRBJ2-2; D gene ambiguous. With 4 bases removed from V and 4 bases from J, the gap between germline ends came to 10 bases. Germline V CDR1 and CDR2: SNHLY, FYNNEI. CDR3 length: 14 amino acids. The DNA for the CDR3 is TGTGCCAGCAGTGTCGCGGTCCCCACCGGGGAGCTGTTTTTT. It is translated as CASSVAVPTGELFF.

The chain joins TRBV12-3 or TRBV12-4 to TRBJ2-4; TRBD2 aligns across 7 bases. The CDR3 totals 13 residues. The trim removed 3 bases at V and 9 bases at J, leaving 5 bases unmatched. The CDR3 DNA follows: TGTGCCAGCAGTTTCGGGGAGGGTAGCATTCAGTACTTC. Translation: CASSFGEGSIQYF.

The rearrangement uses TRBV28 and TRBJ1-1; 8 bases match TRBD1. Germline lookup yields CDR1 MDHEN and CDR2 SYDVKM. This CDR3 has 15 residues. V gave up 1 base and J gave up 1 base; unmatched junction bases: 2. CDR3 loop: CASSLYQGANTEAFF. The CDR3 nucleotides read TGTGCCAGCAGTTTATATCAGGGGGCGAACACTGAAGCTTTCTTT.

The chain links TRBV7-9 to TRBJ2-3; 10 bases map to TRBD2. This CDR3 is built from 16 residues. J was trimmed by 1 base and V by 5 bases; bases with no gene match: 6. CDR1 is SEHNR and CDR2 is FQNEAQ in the germline V gene (reference sequence). CDR3 loop: CASSTSGVRGTDTQYF. CDR3 nucleotide sequence: TGTGCCAGCAGCACTAGCGGGGTTAGGGGCACAGATACGCAGTATTTT.